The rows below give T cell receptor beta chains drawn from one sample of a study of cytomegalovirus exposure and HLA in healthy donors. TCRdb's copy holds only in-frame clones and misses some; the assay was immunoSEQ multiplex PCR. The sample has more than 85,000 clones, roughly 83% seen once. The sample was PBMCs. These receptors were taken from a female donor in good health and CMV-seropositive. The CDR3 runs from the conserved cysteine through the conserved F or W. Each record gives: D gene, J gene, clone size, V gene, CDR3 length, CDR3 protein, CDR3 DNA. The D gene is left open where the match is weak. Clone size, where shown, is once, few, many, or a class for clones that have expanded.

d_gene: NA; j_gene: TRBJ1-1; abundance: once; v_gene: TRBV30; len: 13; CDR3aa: CAWARQMNTEAFF; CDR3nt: TGTGCCTGGGCGAGACAGATGAACACTGAAGCTTTCTTT
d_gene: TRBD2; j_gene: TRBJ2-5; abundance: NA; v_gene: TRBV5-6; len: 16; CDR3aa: CASSYSSGGAFGTQYF; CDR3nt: TGTGCCAGCAGCTATTCGAGCGGGGGGGCTTTCGGGACCCAGTACTTC
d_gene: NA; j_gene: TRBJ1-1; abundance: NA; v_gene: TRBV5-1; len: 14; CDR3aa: CASSLPGQNTEAFF; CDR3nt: TGCGCCAGCAGCTTGCCCGGACAGAACACTGAAGCTTTCTTT
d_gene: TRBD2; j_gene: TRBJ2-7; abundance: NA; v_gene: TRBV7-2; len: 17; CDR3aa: CASSFLPTSGGGRQQYF; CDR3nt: TGTGCCAGCAGCTTCCTCCCCACTAGCGGGGGGGGGAGACAGCAGTACTTC
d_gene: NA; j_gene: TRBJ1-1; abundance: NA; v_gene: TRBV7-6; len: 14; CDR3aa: CASSHPGSNTEAFF; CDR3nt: TGTGCCAGCAGCCACCCGGGGTCGAACACTGAAGCTTTCTTT
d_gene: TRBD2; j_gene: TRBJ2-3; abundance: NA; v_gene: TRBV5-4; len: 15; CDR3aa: CASSGLAGRTDTQYF; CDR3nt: TGTGCCAGCAGCGGACTAGCGGGTAGGACAGATACGCAGTATTTT
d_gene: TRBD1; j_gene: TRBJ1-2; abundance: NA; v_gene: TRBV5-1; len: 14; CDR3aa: CASSLGTGNYGYTF; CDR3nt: TGCGCCAGCAGCTTGGGGACAGGAAACTATGGCTACACCTTC
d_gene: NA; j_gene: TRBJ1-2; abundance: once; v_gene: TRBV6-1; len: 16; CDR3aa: CASSEAANRYNYGYTF; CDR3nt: TGTGCCAGCAGTGAAGCAGCTAACCGATATAACTATGGCTACACCTTC
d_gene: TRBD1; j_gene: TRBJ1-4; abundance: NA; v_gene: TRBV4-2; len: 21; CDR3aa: CASSQDRRQGAKRTTNEKLFF; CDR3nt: TGTGCCAGCAGCCAAGATCGGAGACAGGGGGCTAAGAGGACAACTAATGAAAAACTGTTTTTT
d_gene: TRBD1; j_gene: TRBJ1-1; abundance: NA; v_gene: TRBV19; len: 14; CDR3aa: CASIGTGMNTEAFF; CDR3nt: TGTGCCAGTATTGGGACAGGGATGAACACTGAAGCTTTCTTT
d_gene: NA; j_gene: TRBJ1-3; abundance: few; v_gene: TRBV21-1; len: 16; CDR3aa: CASSPGGAGAGNTIYF; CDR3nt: TGTGCCAGCAGCCCGGGAGGGGCCGGCGCTGGAAACACCATATATTTT
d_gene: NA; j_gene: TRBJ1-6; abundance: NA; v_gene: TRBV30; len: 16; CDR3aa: CAWSVLPQGINSPLHF; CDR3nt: TGTGCCTGGAGTGTCTTACCTCAGGGGATCAATTCACCCCTCCACTTT
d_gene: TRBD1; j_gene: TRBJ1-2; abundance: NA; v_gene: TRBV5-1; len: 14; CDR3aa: CASSLVLQGDGYTF; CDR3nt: TGCGCCAGCAGCTTGGTCTTACAGGGGGATGGCTACACCTTC
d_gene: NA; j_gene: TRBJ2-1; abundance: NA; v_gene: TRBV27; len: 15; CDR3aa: CASTIRGNLYNEQFF; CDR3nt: TGTGCCAGCACAATTCGAGGAAACCTCTACAATGAGCAGTTCTTC
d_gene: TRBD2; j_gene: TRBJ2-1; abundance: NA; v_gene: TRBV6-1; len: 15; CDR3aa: CASSDREGSYNEQFF; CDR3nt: TGTGCCAGCAGTGACAGGGAGGGGTCCTACAATGAGCAGTTCTTC
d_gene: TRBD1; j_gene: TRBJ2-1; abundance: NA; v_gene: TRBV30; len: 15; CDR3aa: CAWSRRQGPKDEQFF; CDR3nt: TGTGCCTGGAGTCGTAGACAGGGGCCAAAAGATGAGCAGTTCTTC
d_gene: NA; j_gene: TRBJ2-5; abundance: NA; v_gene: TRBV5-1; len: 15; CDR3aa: CASSLVLGQQETQYF; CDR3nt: TGCGCCAGCAGCTTGGTGCTCGGACAGCAAGAGACCCAGTACTTC
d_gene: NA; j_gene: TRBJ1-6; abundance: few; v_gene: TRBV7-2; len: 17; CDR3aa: CASSLDIISSYNSPLHF; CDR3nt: TGTGCCAGCAGCCTGGACATTATAAGCTCCTATAATTCACCCCTCCACTTT
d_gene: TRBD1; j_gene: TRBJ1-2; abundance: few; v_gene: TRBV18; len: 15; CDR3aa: CASSPTGGTSNGYTF; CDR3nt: TGTGCCAGCTCACCCACAGGGGGAACCAGTAATGGCTACACCTTC
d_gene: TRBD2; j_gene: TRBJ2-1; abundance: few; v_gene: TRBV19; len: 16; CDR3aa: CASTQIAGGPDNEQFF; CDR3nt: TGTGCCAGTACCCAAATAGCGGGAGGGCCCGACAATGAGCAGTTCTTC
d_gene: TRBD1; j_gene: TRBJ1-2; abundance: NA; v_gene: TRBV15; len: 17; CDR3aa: CATSREGGRAGNYGYTF; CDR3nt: TGTGCCACCAGCAGAGAAGGGGGCAGGGCTGGGAACTATGGCTACACCTTC
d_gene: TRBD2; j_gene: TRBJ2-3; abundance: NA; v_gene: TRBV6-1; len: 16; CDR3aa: CASSASGDHFTDTQYF; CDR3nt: TGTGCCAGCAGTGCAAGCGGGGACCATTTCACAGATACGCAGTATTTT
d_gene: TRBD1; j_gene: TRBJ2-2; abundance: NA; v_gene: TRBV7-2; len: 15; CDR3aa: CASSLNRGDTGELFF; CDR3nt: TGTGCCAGCAGCTTAAACAGGGGGGACACCGGGGAGCTGTTTTTT
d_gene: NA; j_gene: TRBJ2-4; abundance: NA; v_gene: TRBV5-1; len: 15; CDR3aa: CASSLEAAPKNSQYF; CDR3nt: TGCGCCAGCAGCTTGGAGGCAGCCCCCAAAAACAGTCAGTACTTC
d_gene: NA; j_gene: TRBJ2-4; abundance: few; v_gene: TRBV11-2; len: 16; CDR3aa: CASSLISREPKNSQYF; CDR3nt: TGTGCCAGCAGCCTCATCTCTAGGGAGCCCAAAAACAGTCAGTACTTC
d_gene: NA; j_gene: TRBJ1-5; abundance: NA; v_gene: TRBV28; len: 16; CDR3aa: CASSLGVLGARQPQHF; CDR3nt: TGTGCCAGCAGTTTGGGGGTTTTGGGGGCACGTCAGCCCCAGCATTTT
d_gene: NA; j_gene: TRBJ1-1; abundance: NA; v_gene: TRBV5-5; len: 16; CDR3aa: CASSLVRGSESAEAFF; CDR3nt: TGTGCCAGCAGCTTGGTGCGGGGTTCGGAGAGCGCTGAAGCTTTCTTT
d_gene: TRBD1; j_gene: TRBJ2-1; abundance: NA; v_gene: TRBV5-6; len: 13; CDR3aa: CASSLGTGDREFF; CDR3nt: TGTGCCAGCAGCTTGGGGACAGGGGATCGTGAGTTCTTC
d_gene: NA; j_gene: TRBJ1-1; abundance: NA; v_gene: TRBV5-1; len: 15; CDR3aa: CASSLEGLSGTEAFF; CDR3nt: TGCGCCAGCAGCTTGGAGGGGTTGTCCGGCACTGAAGCTTTCTTT
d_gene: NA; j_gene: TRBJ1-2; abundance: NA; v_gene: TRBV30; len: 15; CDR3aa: CAWSVGRVGGYGYTF; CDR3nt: TGTGCCTGGAGTGTAGGAAGGGTTGGAGGGTATGGCTACACCTTC
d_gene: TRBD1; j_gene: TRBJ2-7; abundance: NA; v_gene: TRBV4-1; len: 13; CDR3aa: CASGGTGGWEQYF; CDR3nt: TGCGCCAGCGGGGGGACAGGGGGCTGGGAGCAGTACTTC
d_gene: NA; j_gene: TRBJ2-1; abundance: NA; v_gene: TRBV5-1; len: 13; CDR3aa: CASSPHRTDEQFF; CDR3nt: TGCGCCAGCAGCCCACACCGGACAGATGAGCAGTTCTTC
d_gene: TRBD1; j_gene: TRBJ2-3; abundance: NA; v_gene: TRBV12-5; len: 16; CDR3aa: CASGLKRDSSTDTQYF; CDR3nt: TGTGCTAGTGGTTTGAAAAGGGACAGCAGCACAGATACGCAGTATTTT
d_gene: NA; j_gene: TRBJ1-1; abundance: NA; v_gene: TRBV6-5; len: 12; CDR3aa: CASSRVGTEAFF; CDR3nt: TGTGCCAGCAGCCGAGTCGGGACTGAAGCTTTCTTT
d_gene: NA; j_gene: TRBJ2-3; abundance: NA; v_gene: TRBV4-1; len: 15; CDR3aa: CASSPPGGAADTQYF; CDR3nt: TGCGCCAGCAGCCCACCCGGAGGAGCTGCAGATACGCAGTATTTT
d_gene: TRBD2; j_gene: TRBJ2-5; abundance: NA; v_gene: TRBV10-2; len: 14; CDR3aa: CASSEAGVKETQYF; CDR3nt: TGCGCCAGCAGTGAAGCGGGGGTGAAAGAGACCCAGTACTTC
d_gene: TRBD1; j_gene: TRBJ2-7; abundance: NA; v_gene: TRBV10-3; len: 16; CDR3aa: CAISEPGTGRSYEQYF; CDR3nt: TGTGCCATCAGTGAGCCCGGGACAGGGCGCTCCTACGAGCAGTACTTC
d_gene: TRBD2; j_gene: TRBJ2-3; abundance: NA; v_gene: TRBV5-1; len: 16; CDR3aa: CASSLLAGGFGDTQYF; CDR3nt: TGCGCCAGCAGCCTACTAGCGGGGGGCTTTGGGGATACGCAGTATTTT
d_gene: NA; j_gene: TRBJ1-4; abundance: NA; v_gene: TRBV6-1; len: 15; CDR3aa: CASSGQAGANEKLFF; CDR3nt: TGTGCCAGCAGTGGACAAGCAGGGGCTAATGAAAAACTGTTTTTT
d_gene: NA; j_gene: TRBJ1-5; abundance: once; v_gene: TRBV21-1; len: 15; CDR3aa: CASSKGADGNQPQHF; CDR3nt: TGTGCCAGCAGCAAGGGAGCGGACGGCAATCAGCCCCAGCATTTT
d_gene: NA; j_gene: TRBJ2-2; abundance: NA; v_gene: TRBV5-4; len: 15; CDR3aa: CASSLGAPNTGELFF; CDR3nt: TGTGCCAGCAGCTTGGGGGCACCGAACACCGGGGAGCTGTTTTTT
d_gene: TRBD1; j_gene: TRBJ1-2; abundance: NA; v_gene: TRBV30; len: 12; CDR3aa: CAWHRDRVGYTF; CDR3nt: TGTGCCTGGCACCGGGACAGGGTTGGCTACACCTTC
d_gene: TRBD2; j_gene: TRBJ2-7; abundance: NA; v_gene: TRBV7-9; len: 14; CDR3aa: CSSSPRTSVYEQYF; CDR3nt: TGTTCCAGCAGCCCCCGGACTAGCGTCTACGAGCAGTACTTC
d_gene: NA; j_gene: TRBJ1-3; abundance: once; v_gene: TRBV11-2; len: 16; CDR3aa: CASSPRGGSSGNTIYF; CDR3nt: TGTGCCAGCAGCCCGCGGGGCGGATCCTCTGGAAACACCATATATTTT
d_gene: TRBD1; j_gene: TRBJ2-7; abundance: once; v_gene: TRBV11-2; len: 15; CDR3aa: CASRSRTGASYEQYF; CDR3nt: TGTGCCAGCAGGTCTCGAACAGGGGCTTCCTACGAGCAGTACTTC
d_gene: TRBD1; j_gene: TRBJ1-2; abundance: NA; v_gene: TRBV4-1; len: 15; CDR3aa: CASTQSGQGSYGYTF; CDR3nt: TGCGCCAGCACCCAAAGTGGACAGGGGTCTTATGGCTACACCTTC
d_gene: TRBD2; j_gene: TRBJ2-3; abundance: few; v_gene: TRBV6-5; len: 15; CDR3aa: CASSYWGREGDTQYF; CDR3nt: TGTGCCAGCAGTTACTGGGGGCGGGAGGGAGATACGCAGTATTTT
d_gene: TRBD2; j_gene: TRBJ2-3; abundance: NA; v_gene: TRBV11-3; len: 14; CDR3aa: CASSSSGLADTQYF; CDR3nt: TGTGCCAGCAGCTCCTCTGGACTAGCAGATACGCAGTATTTT
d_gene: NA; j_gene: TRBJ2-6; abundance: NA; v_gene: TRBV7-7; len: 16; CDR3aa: CASSLGQLSGANVLTF; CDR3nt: TGTGCCAGCAGCTTAGGACAGCTCTCTGGGGCCAACGTCCTGACTTTC
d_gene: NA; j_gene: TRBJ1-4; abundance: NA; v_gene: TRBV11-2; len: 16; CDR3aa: CASTQGIRPTNEKLFF; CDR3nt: TGTGCCAGCACCCAGGGGATCCGTCCAACTAATGAAAAACTGTTTTTT
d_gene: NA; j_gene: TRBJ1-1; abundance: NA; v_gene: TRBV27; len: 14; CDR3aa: CASSLRAENTEAFF; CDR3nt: TGTGCCAGCAGTTTGCGGGCTGAGAACACTGAAGCTTTCTTT